The rows below give T cell receptor beta chains drawn from one sample of a study of CD8 T cells in ankylosing spondylitis. TCRdb re-derived calls from the 5' RACE reads in MiXCR, one entry per CDR3 protein. In the table there are 100,000 to 150,000 distinct CDR3 sequences, 17% of which are singletons. The sequenced sample was blood, either unsorted or a sorted T cell fraction (not recorded which). Receptor source: a male donor with ankylosing spondylitis. Each CDR3 is given with its conserved first and last residue. A D gene is named only where the DNA matches it firmly. Where a row states a size, it is once, few, many or the class of an expanded clone; other rows omit it.

v_call,cdr3_length,j_call,d_call,clone_size,cdr3_nt,cdr3_aa
TRBV27,15,TRBJ2-4,.,few,TGTGCCAGCAGTTCCGCCAGGGGTAATCTAGACATTCAGTACTTC,CASSSARGNLDIQYF
TRBV20-1,14,TRBJ2-5,TRBD1,.,TGCAGTGCTAGAACTGACAGGGGTGGGGAGACCCAGTACTTC,CSARTDRGGETQYF
TRBV9,13,TRBJ1-2,.,few,TGTGCCAGCAGCGCCGGGGGTAACTATGGCTACACCTTC,CASSAGGNYGYTF
TRBV28,10,TRBJ2-7,.,.,TGTGCCAGCAGTGACTACGAGCAGTACTTC,CASSDYEQYF
TRBV24-1,13,TRBJ2-3,.,few,TGTGCCACCAGTGACAGAAGCACAGATACGCAGTATTTT,CATSDRSTDTQYF
TRBV5-6,12,TRBJ2-7,.,few,TGTGCCAGCAGCATAACCTCCTACGAGCAGTACTTC,CASSITSYEQYF
TRBV5-1,15,TRBJ2-2,.,.,TGCGCCAGCAGCTTGGAGGGTTGGGGCACCGGGGAGCTGTTTTTT,CASSLEGWGTGELFF
TRBV5-1,13,TRBJ1-2,.,few,TGCGCCAGCAGCTTAGAGGCTAACTATGGCTACACCTTC,CASSLEANYGYTF
TRBV6-5,15,TRBJ2-3,.,few,TGTGCCAGCAGTTACTCGGACTTAGGGACAGATACGCAGTATTTT,CASSYSDLGTDTQYF
TRBV12-3/TRBV12-4,15,TRBJ2-7,.,.,TGTGCCAGCAGTTTAGCGGGTAGCTTCGGGTACGAGCAGTACTTC,CASSLAGSFGYEQYF
TRBV3-1,11,TRBJ2-1,.,.,TGTGCCAGCCGCTCTCCAGATGAGCAGTTCTTC,CASRSPDEQFF